Shown below are 29 T cell receptor beta chains from a single sample sequenced in a study of shared clonotypes between healthy human individuals. The data were produced by immunoSEQ multiplex PCR, yet TCRdb's version contains in-frame clones alone and is incomplete. This table holds 2 million to 3 million clones, just over 90% found once. Source material: naive CD4+ T cells sorted from blood. The subset: CD45RA+ positively selected. All receptors come from a man aged 18 to 30 in good health.

The rearrangement joins TRBV7-8 to TRBJ1-6; 7 nucleotides agree with TRBD1. Germline assignment: CDR1 SGHVS and CDR2 FQNEAQ. This CDR3 is built from 16 residues. V shed 2 bases, J shed 10 bases, and the junction held 11 bases outside the gene matches. CDR3 protein: CASSLTGDAGSSPLHF. The CDR3 nucleotides are TGTGCCAGCAGCTTAACAGGGGACGCGGGGAGCTCACCCCTCCACTTT.

The V and J genes are TRBV5-5 and TRBJ2-7, with TRBD2 identical over 7 bases. The CDR3 runs 16 residues. Germline CDR1 reads SGHKS; CDR2 reads YYEKEE (reference sequence). V dropped 1 base and J dropped 6; count of bases not matched to a gene: 13. The CDR3 coding sequence is TGTGCCAGCAGCTTGTCGGGACTCACATGGGAGGGCGAGCAGTACTTC. Protein sequence: CASSLSGLTWEGEQYF.

This clone was seen only once. Other DNA sequences in the sample encode the same CDR3. The chain has TRBV5-1 and TRBJ2-7; D might be TRBD1 (6 bases). Germline V gives CDR1 SGHRS, CDR2 YFSETQ. This CDR3 is 14 amino acids long. V lost 0 bases, J lost 3 bases, and 10 bases lay in between. The CDR3 coding sequence is TGCGCCAGCAGCTTGGCTCGAGGGGGCTACGAGCAGTACTTC. Amino acids: CASSLARGGYEQYF.

J is TRBJ2-3 and V is TRBV30; 13 bases map to TRBD2. V shed 4 bases, J shed 6 bases, and the junction held 7 bases outside the gene matches. This CDR3 spans 15 amino acids. Looked up from germline, CDR1 is GTSNPN and CDR2 is SVGIG (reference sequence). This CDR3 reads CAWTPTSGGRDTQYF. The CDR3 DNA is TGTGCCTGGACCCCGACTAGCGGGGGGCGGGATACGCAGTATTTT.

On this clone itself: The sample carries other DNA sequences with the same CDR3. The chain joins TRBV2 to TRBJ1-2; D uncertain. V shed 6 bases and J shed 1 base, with 3 bases lying between them. CDR1 and CDR2 (germline): SNHLY, FYNNEI. The CDR3 extends over 11 amino acids. CDR3 residues: CASSDNYGYTF. CDR3 in DNA: TGTGCCAGCAGCGATAACTATGGCTACACCTTC.

This clone was picked up one time. The V gene is TRBV19, the J gene TRBJ1-1; 7 positions agree with TRBD1. The CDR3 sequence is 14 residues long. Germline-derived CDR1 and CDR2 are LNHDA and SQIVND (reference sequence). J lost 7 bases, V lost 2 bases, and 7 bases had no gene match. CDR3 nucleotide sequence: TGTGCCAGTAGTATAAGGGACAGAAAAATTGAAGCTTTCTTT. It yields the protein CASSIRDRKIEAFF.

The gene calls are TRBV5-4 and TRBJ2-1; 8 nucleotides align to TRBD2. The V segment lost 4 bases and the J segment 8 bases; nucleotides outside the gene matches: 8. Germline CDR1 and CDR2: SGHNT and YYREEE (reference sequence). There are 14 residues in the CDR3. In DNA, the CDR3 is TGTGCCAGCAGCACTGGGACTAGGCGGGATGAGCAGTTCTTC. This translates into CASSTGTRRDEQFF.

This chain connects TRBV5-4 to TRBJ1-4; the match to TRBD1 covers 7 bases. The V gene end was trimmed by 2 bases and the J gene end by 6 bases; junction bases not matched to a gene: 4. The CDR3 contains 14 residues. Germline values: CDR1 SGHNT, CDR2 YYREEE (reference sequence). CDR3 DNA: TGTGCCAGCAGCTTACAGGGGAGTGATGAAAAACTGTTTTTT. Protein: CASSLQGSDEKLFF.

This chain uses TRBV28 with TRBJ1-4, with 7 bases that match TRBD1. CDR3 length: 17 residues. Germline loops: CDR1 MDHEN, CDR2 SYDVKM. The V gene end was trimmed by 6 bases and the J gene end by 3 bases; junction bases not matched to a gene: 13. CDR3 region: CASRSPLGGASNEKLFF. The CDR3 nucleotides are TGTGCCAGCAGATCACCCCTAGGGGGCGCGTCTAATGAAAAACTGTTTTTT. Together with reference TRBV28 and TRBJ1-4, the CDR3 gives the full variable domain: DVKVTQSSRYLVKRTGEKVFLECVQDMDHENMFWYRQDPGLGLRLIYFSYDVKMKEKGDIPEGYSVSREKKERFSLILESASTNQTSMYLCASRSPLGGASNEKLFFGSGTQLSVL.

The chain couples TRBV5-4 to TRBJ2-5; D is unclear. The V and J ends lost 0 bases and 2 bases respectively, with 11 bases between them. CDR1 is SGHNT and CDR2 is YYREEE in the germline V gene (reference sequence). This CDR3 is built from 15 residues. The CDR3 reads CASSLGGKGQETQYF. CDR3 nucleotides: TGTGCCAGCAGCTTGGGGGGAAAGGGTCAAGAGACCCAGTACTTC.

The CDR3 DNA is TGTGCCAGCAGCGACCGACAGGGCTCGGGGGAGACCCAGTACTTC. Translated: CASSDRQGSGETQYF. The chain uses TRBV11-2 and TRBJ2-5; TRBD1 matches at 7 bases. Looked up from germline, CDR1 is SGHAT and CDR2 is FQNNGV. V shed 5 bases, J shed 5 bases, and the junction held 11 bases outside the gene matches. CDR3 size: 15 residues. Using reference TRBV11-2 and TRBJ2-5 for the parts outside the CDR3, the full variable domain is EAGVAQSPRYKIIEKRQSVAFWCNPISGHATLYWYQQILGQGPKLLIQFQNNGVVDDSQLPKDRFSAERLKGVDSTLKIQPAKLEDSAVYLCASSDRQGSGETQYFGPGTRLLVL.

The chain carries TRBV25-1 and TRBJ1-5, with 10 bases fitting TRBD1. The CDR3 sequence is 15 residues long. V lost 2 bases to trimming and J lost 7 bases; unmatched junction nucleotides: 5. CDR1 MGHDK and CDR2 SYGVNS come from the germline V gene. The DNA for the CDR3 is TGTGCCAGCAGTGAAGGGGGGACAGGGGTGCAGCCCCAGCATTTT. Translating gives CASSEGGTGVQPQHF.

This chain joins TRBV18 and TRBJ2-3; D is uncertain. V was trimmed by 2 bases and J by 0 bases, leaving 6 bases between them. The CDR3 is made up of 14 amino acids. Germline CDR1 is KGHSH and CDR2 is LQKENI. CDR3 nucleotide sequence: TGTGCCAGCTCACCAGCCATAAGCACAGATACGCAGTATTTT. The encoded protein is CASSPAISTDTQYF.

The chain is built from TRBV6-5 and TRBJ1-1, with D hard to call. Germline V gives CDR1 MNHEY, CDR2 SVGAGI. V was cut by 7 bases and J by 0 bases, with 9 bases left in between. There are 13 residues in the CDR3. The CDR3 sequence is CASTQLMNTEAFF. The CDR3 DNA sequence: TGTGCCAGCACCCAGCTCATGAACACTGAAGCTTTCTTT.

The rearrangement uses TRBV10-2 and TRBJ1-2; TRBD1 is a possible D gene (6 bases). Trimming took off 8 bases at V and 6 bases at J, with 13 bases between the two ends. The CDR3 contains 12 residues. CDR1 and CDR2 from the germline V gene are WSHSY and SAAADI. CDR3 amino acids: CASGLRGDGYTF. The CDR3 DNA follows: TGCGCCAGCGGGTTGAGGGGGGATGGCTACACCTTC.

This sequence joins TRBV7-9 and TRBJ2-2, with 9 bases that match TRBD1. Germline V gene lookup returns CDR1 SEHNR and CDR2 FQNEAQ (reference sequence). The CDR3 has 16 residues. Unmatched junction bases numbered 9, after V lost 5 bases and J lost 5 bases. The CDR3 loop is CASSVGGTGLTGELFF. As DNA, the CDR3 is TGTGCCAGCAGCGTGGGAGGGACAGGGCTTACCGGGGAGCTGTTTTTT.

This chain uses TRBV7-2 with TRBJ1-3; D uncertain. CDR1 is SGHTA and CDR2 is FQGNSA in the germline V gene. The CDR3 length is 13 residues. Trimming removed 1 base at V and 11 bases at J, with 12 bases between. DNA for the CDR3: TGTGCCAGCAGCTTAGAACGGCTCTTCCCCATATATTTT. This sequence encodes CASSLERLFPIYF.

This clone has just one count. The rearrangement uses TRBV6-6 and TRBJ1-4, with a tentative D call TRBD1 (5 bases). V was clipped by 4 bases and J by 3 bases, with 12 bases between them. Germline V CDR1 and CDR2: MNHNY, SVGAGI (reference sequence). There are 15 residues in the CDR3. DNA for the CDR3: TGTGCCAGCAGTTGGGGCGACCTATCTAATGAAAAACTGTTTTTT. Amino acid sequence: CASSWGDLSNEKLFF.

The rearrangement joins TRBV7-8 to TRBJ2-1; a possible D gene is TRBD1 (5 bases). Germline CDR1 is SGHVS and CDR2 is FQNEAQ. The CDR3 runs to 15 residues. V lost 1 base and J 6 bases, leaving 13 bases between the germline ends. The CDR3, as DNA: TGTGCCAGCAGCTTAGTGGTGGGTAGGGGCAATGAGCAGTTCTTC. It encodes CASSLVVGRGNEQFF.

The chain has TRBV2 and TRBJ2-6, with 9 bases aligning to TRBD1. V trimming: 7 bases; J trimming: 4 bases; junction bases outside the gene matches: 8. Germline-derived CDR1 and CDR2 are SNHLY and FYNNEI. The CDR3 is made up of 16 amino acids. The CDR3 DNA is TGTGCCAGCAAACCGGGACAGGGATCCGGGGCCAACGTCCTGACTTTC. Its translation is CASKPGQGSGANVLTF.

This clone turned up a few times. This sample also contains other DNA sequences that code for the same CDR3. V gene TRBV18 combines with J gene TRBJ1-4; TRBD1 might be the D (5 bases). Germline V CDR1 and CDR2: KGHSH, LQKENI. Trimming pared 3 bases from V and 2 bases from J, leaving 7 bases between. This CDR3 contains 14 residues. For the CDR3, the DNA is TGTGCCAGCTCACCGACAGCCACTAATGAAAAACTGTTTTTT. This codes for CASSPTATNEKLFF.

V gene TRBV28 combines with J gene TRBJ1-3; TRBD1 matches 9 bases. The CDR3 spans 15 residues. V was clipped by 5 bases and J by 0 bases; unmatched bases: 2. CDR1 is MDHEN, CDR2 SYDVKM, per germline. The CDR3 DNA reads TGTGCCAGCAGTAAGACAGGGGGCTCTGGAAACACCATATATTTT. Its translation is CASSKTGGSGNTIYF.

In this sample, this clone turned up a few times. This chain connects TRBV6-1 to TRBJ1-5, with TRBD1 identical over 9 bases. This CDR3 spans 17 amino acids. V shed 1 base, J shed 1 base, and the junction held 5 bases outside the gene matches. Per germline, CDR1 MNHNS and CDR2 SASEGT. CDR3: CASSEDGTGLSNQPQHF. The CDR3 bases are TGTGCCAGCAGTGAAGATGGGACAGGGTTAAGCAATCAGCCCCAGCATTTT.

The chain carries TRBV5-5 and TRBJ1-2, with D unresolved. V lost 0 bases to trimming and J lost 1 base, with 13 bases between them. Per the germline V gene, CDR1 is SGHKS and CDR2 is YYEKEE (reference sequence). The CDR3 covers 16 residues. The CDR3, as DNA: TGTGCCAGCAGCTTGGCTGCGGCACAGAGTAACTATGGCTACACCTTC. This codes for CASSLAAAQSNYGYTF. Full variable domain (rest looked up from reference TRBV5-5 and TRBJ1-2): DAGVTQSPTHLIKTRGQQVTLRCSPISGHKSVSWYQQVLGQGPQFIFQYYEKEERGRGNFPDRFSARQFPNYSSELNVNALLLGDSALYLCASSLAAAQSNYGYTFGSGTRLTVV.

A note on this clone: Other DNA sequences of this sample code for an identical CDR3. This rearrangement joins TRBV7-2 to TRBJ2-1; 10 bases are a match to TRBD2. Trimming took 1 base from V and 8 from J; bases not matched to a gene: 2. This CDR3 contains 14 residues. Per germline, CDR1 SGHTA and CDR2 FQGNSA. CDR3 sequence (DNA): TGTGCCAGCAGCTTAGGCCTAGCGGGAGATGAGCAGTTCTTC. Protein product: CASSLGLAGDEQFF.

The rearrangement joins TRBV6-5 to TRBJ2-5, with D unresolved. V gave up 7 bases and J gave up 1 base, with 10 bases separating them. Germline V lookup: CDR1 MNHEY, CDR2 SVGAGI. This CDR3 comprises 13 residues. The CDR3 coding sequence is TGTGCCAGCACCAGAATGGGCCAAGAGACCCAGTACTTC. Its protein is CASTRMGQETQYF.

The chain employs TRBV29-1 and TRBJ2-1; TRBD2 matches at 8 bases. The CDR3 consists of 15 residues. With 6 bases clipped from V and 10 bases from J, the junction kept 17 bases outside the gene matches. The germline V gene encodes CDR1 SQVTM and CDR2 ANQGSEA. This CDR3 reads CSVDPGGGRISEQFF. CDR3 sequence (DNA): TGCAGCGTCGACCCGGGGGGGGGCCGTATCTCCGAGCAGTTCTTC.

CDR3 bases: TGTGCCAGCAGTGGGCGGGGGGGCCCGGATACGCAGTATTTT. Its protein is CASSGRGGPDTQYF. The rearrangement uses TRBV6-1 and TRBJ2-3; the match to TRBD2 covers 9 bases. Per the germline V gene, CDR1 is MNHNS and CDR2 is SASEGT. The trim removed 4 bases at V and 6 bases at J, leaving 5 bases unmatched. CDR3 length equals 14 residues.

The gene calls are TRBV28 and TRBJ1-5; D unresolved. Germline assignment: CDR1 MDHEN and CDR2 SYDVKM. The CDR3 extends over 16 amino acids. V dropped 2 bases and J dropped 0 bases, with 11 bases sitting between them. CDR3 bases: TGTGCCAGCAGTTTAGATAGCACCTATAGCAATCAGCCCCAGCATTTT. This sequence encodes CASSLDSTYSNQPQHF.